The 28 T cell receptor beta chains below all came from one sample that was sequenced in a study of CD8+ T cells in alopecia areata. Treatment indicated: oral pan-JAK inhibitor, 5-10 mg twice daily. It was cDNA, reverse transcribed from extracted RNA, that served as the sequencing template. The table came from immunoSEQ multiplex PCR; TCRdb's copy has only in-frame clones and leaves some out. Of approximately 210,000 clones in the sample, approximately 72% are singletons; the top ten hold roughly 1.2%. The specimen comprised CD4+ T cells sorted from blood, sampled around week 46, from a patient treated with tofacitinib. The source is a human donor with alopecia areata.

This chain uses TRBV7-3 with TRBJ2-7; D gene unclear. With 2 bases removed from V and 0 bases from J, the gap between germline ends came to 14 bases. CDR3 length: 16 amino acids. Germline loops: CDR1 SGHTA, CDR2 FQGTGA. The CDR3 sequence: CASSLLWADNSYEQYF. DNA of the CDR3: TGTGCCAGCAGCTTATTGTGGGCAGACAACTCCTACGAGCAGTACTTC.

The table lists this clone with a few counts. This chain links TRBV30 with TRBJ2-1; no reliable D call. Germline assignment: CDR1 GTSNPN and CDR2 SVGIG (reference sequence). Between the trimmed V and J ends, which lost 0 bases and 14 bases, there was a span of 17 bases. The CDR3 is 13 amino acids. The CDR3 coding sequence is TGTGCCTGGAGTGTTCAGGCGGCGGATGGGAAGTTCTTC. This gives the protein CAWSVQAADGKFF.

This sequence joins TRBV4-3 and TRBJ1-5; D is undetermined. Germline CDR1 LGHNA, CDR2 YSLEER. The CDR3 extends over 15 amino acids. Trimming took off 1 base at V and 1 base at J, with 8 bases between the two ends. The CDR3 protein is CASSQVKGSNQPQHF. In nucleotides, the CDR3 is TGCGCCAGCAGCCAAGTGAAGGGCAGCAATCAGCCCCAGCATTTT.

The chain couples TRBV27 to TRBJ2-4; perhaps TRBD2 as D (5 bases). V lost 2 bases and J 0 bases, leaving 11 bases between the germline ends. The germline V gene encodes CDR1 MNHEY and CDR2 SMNVEV (reference sequence). The CDR3 loop spans 16 amino acids. The CDR3 is CASSLVSGLAKNIQYF. The DNA of the CDR3 is TGTGCCAGCAGTTTAGTATCGGGGTTAGCCAAAAACATTCAGTACTTC.

This rearrangement joins TRBV7-2 to TRBJ1-1; D gene uncertain. This CDR3 spans 15 amino acids. CDR1 is SGHTA, CDR2 FQGNSA, per germline. V dropped 2 bases and J dropped 3 bases, with 13 bases sitting between them. The CDR3 loop is CASSLMMSGDTEAFF. CDR3 nucleotide sequence: TGTGCCAGCAGCTTAATGATGTCGGGTGACACTGAAGCTTTCTTT.

For this clone: The same CDR3 arises from other DNA sequences in this sample as well. This sequence joins TRBV29-1 and TRBJ1-5; D is perhaps TRBD1 (5 bases). The V end lost 4 bases, the J end lost 2 bases, and 6 bases lay between the germline ends. The length of the CDR3 is 12 residues. CDR1 and CDR2 (germline): SQVTM, ANQGSEA. The chain's CDR3 is CSVVTGNQPQHF. CDR3 DNA sequence: TGCAGCGTTGTGACAGGCAATCAGCCCCAGCATTTT.

This clone was counted between two and nine times. The chain employs TRBV7-2 and TRBJ1-2, with D uncertain. V was shortened by 0 bases and J by 7 bases, with 15 bases between the two germline ends. Germline V gene data show CDR1 as SGHTA and CDR2 as FQGNSA. CDR3 length: 15 amino acids. This CDR3 is CASSLAGKSGGGYTF. The CDR3 nucleotides read TGTGCCAGCAGCTTAGCCGGGAAATCGGGCGGTGGCTACACCTTC.

The V and J genes are TRBV29-1 and TRBJ2-1; TRBD1 agrees at 8 bases. The V and J ends lost 6 bases and 7 bases, in that order; junction bases with no gene match: 11. Per germline, CDR1 SQVTM and CDR2 ANQGSEA. The CDR3 contains 14 residues. This CDR3 is CSVLGRQGRNEQFF. Written as DNA, the CDR3 is TGCAGCGTCTTAGGGAGACAGGGGAGAAATGAGCAGTTCTTC.

CDR3 DNA: TGTGCCTGGAGTGAGGGATCGTATGGCACTGAAGCTTTCTTT. As protein: CAWSEGSYGTEAFF. The chain employs TRBV30 and TRBJ1-1; D uncertain. This CDR3 contains 14 residues. The V end was cut by 1 base, the J end by 4 bases, with 13 bases between. Germline V CDR1 and CDR2: GTSNPN, SVGIG (reference sequence).

This clone showed up just a few times. The chain carries TRBV21-1 and TRBJ2-7; TRBD1, as called in the table, went unchecked against the DNA. TRBV21-1 has pseudogene status. CDR3 size: 13 residues. For the CDR3, the DNA is TGTGCCAGCAGCACAGGGTGTCCCTACGAGCAGTACTTC. Encoded protein: CASSTGCPYEQYF.

The chain couples TRBV7-2 to TRBJ2-2; D is undetermined. The CDR3 runs 15 residues. Germline V CDR1 and CDR2: SGHTA, FQGNSA. Trimming shortened V by 5 bases and J by 4 bases, and 14 bases separated the two germline ends. CDR3 loop: CASSPPRRPTGELFF. The CDR3 DNA reads as TGTGCCAGCAGCCCCCCTCGCAGGCCCACCGGGGAGCTGTTTTTT.

This chain connects TRBV29-1 to TRBJ2-7; a weak D match, TRBD1 (5 bases). Germline loops: CDR1 SQVTM, CDR2 ANQGSEA. Between the trimmed V and J ends, which lost 4 bases and 7 bases, there was a span of 11 bases. The CDR3 is 11 amino acids. The CDR3 spells CSVVGVLEQYF. CDR3 nucleotides: TGCAGCGTTGTAGGGGTCTTGGAGCAGTACTTC.

The chain combines TRBV29-1 with TRBJ2-1, with a weak D call TRBD2 (5 bases). Trimming left V 3 bases short and J 6 bases short, with 12 bases between. This CDR3 comprises 13 residues. The germline gives CDR1 SQVTM, CDR2 ANQGSEA. Here the CDR3 reads CSVEEAVANEQFF. The CDR3 nucleotides read TGCAGCGTTGAGGAGGCAGTCGCCAATGAGCAGTTCTTC.

The rearrangement joins TRBV2 to TRBJ2-3; perhaps D is TRBD1 or TRBD2 (5 bases each). Trimming stripped 7 bases from V and 6 bases from J, with 11 bases between. The length of the CDR3 is 12 residues. CDR1 is SNHLY and CDR2 is FYNNEI in the germline V gene. DNA for the CDR3: TGTGCCAGCACCTGGGGGTTGGATACGCAGTATTTT. It specifies CASTWGLDTQYF.

The rearrangement links TRBV30 to TRBJ2-4, with D unresolved. V lost 3 bases and J 1 base, leaving 13 bases between the germline ends. The CDR3 loop spans 15 amino acids. CDR1 is GTSNPN, CDR2 SVGIG, per germline (reference sequence). The chain's CDR3 is CAWRGSGVAKNIQYF. In DNA form, the CDR3 reads TGTGCCTGGAGGGGATCCGGAGTGGCCAAAAACATTCAGTACTTC.

A few counts support this clone. The chain joins TRBV10-3 to TRBJ2-1; no clear D. V was clipped by 0 bases and J by 9 bases, with 12 bases between them. Per germline, CDR1 ENHRY and CDR2 SYGVKD. This CDR3 is built from 14 residues. The CDR3 here is CAISESQVVGEQFF. CDR3 nucleotides: TGTGCCATCAGTGAGTCTCAGGTCGTGGGTGAGCAGTTCTTC.

Only a few counts were recorded for this clone. The V gene is TRBV14, the J gene TRBJ2-3; TRBD1 matches 7 bases. Looked up from germline, CDR1 is SGHDN and CDR2 is FVKESK. V lost 0 bases, J lost 4 bases, and 1 base stayed unmatched. The CDR3 loop spans 14 amino acids. The CDR3 region has the DNA TGTGCCAGCAGCCAAGAGAGGGGGCCAGATACGCAGTATTTT. Translated: CASSQERGPDTQYF.

This clone was seen only a few times. J is TRBJ1-2 and V is TRBV7-2; maybe TRBD1 (6 bases). This CDR3 is built from 16 residues. The V and J ends lost 0 bases and 4 bases respectively, with 15 bases between them. Germline V gene sequence: CDR1 SGHTA, CDR2 FQGNSA. CDR3 DNA: TGTGCCAGCAGCTTAGCAAAGATAGGGGGATCCTATGGCTACACCTTC. This codes for CASSLAKIGGSYGYTF.

Only one count was recorded for this clone. The rearrangement uses TRBV7-2 and TRBJ1-4, with 7 bases matching TRBD1. The CDR3 extends over 13 amino acids. From germline, CDR1 is SGHTA and CDR2 FQGNSA. The V and J ends lost 5 bases and 8 bases, in that order; junction bases with no gene match: 5. As DNA, the CDR3 is TGTGCCAGCAGCCAGGGGACAGCCGAAAAACTGTTTTTT. Amino acids: CASSQGTAEKLFF. The full variable domain, with the rest looked up from reference TRBV7-2 and TRBJ1-4, is GAGVSQSPSNKVTEKGKDVELRCDPISGHTALYWYRQSLGQGLEFLIYFQGNSAPDKSGLPSDRFSAERTGGSVSTLTIQRTQQEDSAVYLCASSQGTAEKLFFGSGTQLSVL.

The genes are TRBV5-1 and TRBJ2-4; D gene uncertain. The CDR3 sequence is 15 residues long. V lost 1 base to trimming and J lost 5 bases, with 13 bases between them. In germline, CDR1 is SGHRS, CDR2 YFSETQ. CDR3 sequence (DNA): TGCGCCAGCAGCTTGATGGATTTGCGGCAAAACATTCAGTACTTC. Its protein product is CASSLMDLRQNIQYF.

This chain joins TRBV27 and TRBJ1-5; possibly TRBD1 for D (6 bases). V dropped 0 bases and J dropped 2 bases, with 20 bases sitting between them. There are 19 residues in the CDR3. Per the germline V gene, CDR1 is MNHEY and CDR2 is SMNVEV (reference sequence). Here the CDR3 DNA reads TGTGCCAGCAGTTTATCGTGGACCCAGGGGCGAGGTGGCAATCAGCCCCAGCATTTT. It codes for CASSLSWTQGRGGNQPQHF.

The rearrangement uses TRBV20-1 and TRBJ1-2; D unclear. CDR1 and CDR2 (germline): DFQATT, SNEGSKA (reference sequence). CDR3 size: 11 residues. Trimming shortened V by 7 bases and J by 4 bases, and 10 bases separated the two germline ends. The CDR3, as DNA: TGCAGTGTCGTCCCACGCTATGGCTACACCTTC. This codes for CSVVPRYGYTF.

This clone has only one observation. The CDR3: CASSAAGGSTDTQYF. The DNA for the CDR3 is TGTGCCAGCAGCGCCGCAGGGGGCTCCACAGATACGCAGTATTTT. This sequence joins TRBV11-2 and TRBJ2-3; 8 bases map to TRBD1. Trimming removed 5 bases from V and 2 bases from J; junction bases left unmatched: 6. Germline V lookup: CDR1 SGHAT, CDR2 FQNNGV. The CDR3 spans 15 residues.

The rearrangement uses TRBV4-3 and TRBJ1-2; D uncertain. V was trimmed by 3 bases and J by 4 bases, leaving 3 bases between them. CDR3 length equals 11 residues. Per the germline V gene, CDR1 is LGHNA and CDR2 is YSLEER. The CDR3 DNA follows: TGCGCCAGCAGCCAGGGCTATGGCTACACCTTC. As protein: CASSQGYGYTF.

V usage is TRBV6-5 and J usage is TRBJ2-7, with 8 bases that match TRBD1. The CDR3 length is 14 residues. The trim removed 6 bases at V and 7 bases at J, leaving 11 bases unmatched. Germline lookup yields CDR1 MNHEY and CDR2 SVGAGI. CDR3: CASSDTGQAREQYF. The DNA of the CDR3 is TGTGCCAGCAGCGATACGGGACAGGCAAGGGAGCAGTACTTC.

The J gene is TRBJ2-7, the V gene TRBV30; D assignment may be TRBD1 or TRBD2 (5 bases each). This CDR3 region has 15 residues. Trimming shortened V by 0 bases and J by 2 bases, and 14 bases separated the two germline ends. From germline, CDR1 is GTSNPN and CDR2 SVGIG (reference sequence). The CDR3 sequence is CAWSVLGARTYEQYF. The CDR3 DNA sequence: TGTGCCTGGAGTGTACTAGGGGCCAGGACCTACGAGCAGTACTTC. Together with reference TRBV30 and TRBJ2-7, the CDR3 gives the full variable domain: SQTIHQWPATLVQPVGSPLSLECTVEGTSNPNLYWYRQAAGRGLQLLFYSVGIGQISSEVPQNLSASRPQDRQFILSSKKLLLSDSGFYLCAWSVLGARTYEQYFGPGTRLTVT.

This chain connects TRBV7-6 to TRBJ2-1; 12 bases map to TRBD2. The V segment lost 5 bases and the J segment 4 bases; nucleotides outside the gene matches: 3. The CDR3 extends over 15 amino acids. Germline CDR1 SGHVS, CDR2 FNYEAQ. As DNA, the CDR3 is TGTGCCAGCAGCGCGACTAGCGGGGGTTACAATGAGCAGTTCTTC. This sequence encodes CASSATSGGYNEQFF.

The rearrangement links TRBV29-1 to TRBJ1-5; possibly TRBD1 for D (6 bases). Germline assignment: CDR1 SQVTM and CDR2 ANQGSEA. The CDR3 has 13 residues. V shed 4 bases and J shed 6 bases, with 13 bases lying between them. Written as DNA, the CDR3 is TGCAGCGTTGTTGGGGGGCGCGGTCAGCCCCAGCATTTT. Translating gives CSVVGGRGQPQHF.